This T cell receptor beta chain derives from a study of blood T cell repertoires in COVID-19. V lost 2 bases to trimming and J lost 3 bases; unmatched junction nucleotides: 7. The CDR3 consists of 16 residues. The germline V gene encodes CDR1 SEHNR and CDR2 FQNEAQ (reference sequence). Libraries were prepared by immunoSEQ multiplex PCR; TCRdb keeps only in-frame clonotypes and omits some of them. The sample includes tens of thousands of clones, 84% of them seen just once. Sequenced material: peripheral blood. This clonotype was sampled from an older man with acute or convalescent COVID-19. The chain uses TRBV7-9 and TRBJ2-3, with 8 nucleotides matching TRBD1. CDR3 sequence: CASSLLGNRGTDTQYF. CDR3 nucleotide sequence: TGTGCCAGCAGCTTATTGGGTAACAGGGGGACAGATACGCAGTATTTT.